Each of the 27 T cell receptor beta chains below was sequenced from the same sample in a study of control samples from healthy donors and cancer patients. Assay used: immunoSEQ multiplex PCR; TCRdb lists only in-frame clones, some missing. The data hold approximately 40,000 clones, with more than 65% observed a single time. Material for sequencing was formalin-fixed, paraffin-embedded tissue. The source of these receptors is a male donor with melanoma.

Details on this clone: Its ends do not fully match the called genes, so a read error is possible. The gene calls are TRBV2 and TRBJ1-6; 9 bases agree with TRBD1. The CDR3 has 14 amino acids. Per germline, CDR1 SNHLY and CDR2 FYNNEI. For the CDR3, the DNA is TGTGCCGGCAGCGCCGGGACAGGGAATTCACCCCTCCACTTT. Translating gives CAGSAGTGNSPLHF.

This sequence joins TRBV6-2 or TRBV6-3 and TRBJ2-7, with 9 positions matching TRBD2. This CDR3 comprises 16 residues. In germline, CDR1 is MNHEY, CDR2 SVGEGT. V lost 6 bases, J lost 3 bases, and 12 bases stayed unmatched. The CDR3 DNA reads TGTGCCAGCAGCCTTTCTGGAGGTAGCGGGAGCTACGAGCAGTACTTC. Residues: CASSLSGGSGSYEQYF.

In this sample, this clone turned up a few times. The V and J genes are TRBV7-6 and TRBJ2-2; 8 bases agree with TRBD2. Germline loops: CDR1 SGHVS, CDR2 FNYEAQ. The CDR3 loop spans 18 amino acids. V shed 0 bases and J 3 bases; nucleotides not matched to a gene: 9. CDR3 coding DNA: TGTGCCAGCAGCTTAGCCCTTCCGGGAGGGACGGACACCGGGGAGCTGTTTTTT. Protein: CASSLALPGGTDTGELFF.

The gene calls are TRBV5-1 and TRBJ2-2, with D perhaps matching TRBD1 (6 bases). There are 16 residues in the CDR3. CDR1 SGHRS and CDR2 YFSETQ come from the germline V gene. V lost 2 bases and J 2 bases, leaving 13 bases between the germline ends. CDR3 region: CASSFMTGGNTGELFF. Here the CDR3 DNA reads TGCGCCAGCAGCTTTATGACAGGTGGTAACACCGGGGAGCTGTTTTTT. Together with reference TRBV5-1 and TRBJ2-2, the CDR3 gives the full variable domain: KAGVTQTPRYLIKTRGQQVTLSCSPISGHRSVSWYQQTPGQGLQFLFEYFSETQRNKGNFPGRFSGRQFSNSRSEMNVSTLELGDSALYLCASSFMTGGNTGELFFGEGSRLTVL.

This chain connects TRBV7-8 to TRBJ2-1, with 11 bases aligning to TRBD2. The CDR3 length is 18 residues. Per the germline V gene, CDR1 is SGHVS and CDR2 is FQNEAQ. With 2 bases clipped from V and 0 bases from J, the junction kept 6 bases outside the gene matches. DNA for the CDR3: TGTGCCAGCAGCTTAAAGGCTAGCGGGGGGAGCTCCTACAATGAGCAGTTCTTC. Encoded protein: CASSLKASGGSSYNEQFF.

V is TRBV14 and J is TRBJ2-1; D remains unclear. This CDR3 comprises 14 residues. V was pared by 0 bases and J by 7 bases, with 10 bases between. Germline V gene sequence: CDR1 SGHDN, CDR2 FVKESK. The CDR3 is CASSQDLGKNEQFF. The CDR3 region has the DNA TGTGCCAGCAGCCAAGATCTGGGGAAAAATGAGCAGTTCTTC.

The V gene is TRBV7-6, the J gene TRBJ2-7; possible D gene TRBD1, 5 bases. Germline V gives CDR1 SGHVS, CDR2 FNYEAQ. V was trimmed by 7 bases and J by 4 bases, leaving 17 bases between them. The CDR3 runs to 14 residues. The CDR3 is CASTTDSRPYEQYF. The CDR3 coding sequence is TGTGCCAGCACCACTGACAGCAGACCTTACGAGCAGTACTTC.

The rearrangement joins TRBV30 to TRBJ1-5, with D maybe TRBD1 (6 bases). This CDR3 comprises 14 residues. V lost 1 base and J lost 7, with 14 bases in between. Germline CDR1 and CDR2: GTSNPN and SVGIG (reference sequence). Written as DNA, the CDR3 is TGTGCCTGGAGTGGAACAGGGAGGGGACAGCCCCAGCATTTT. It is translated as CAWSGTGRGQPQHF. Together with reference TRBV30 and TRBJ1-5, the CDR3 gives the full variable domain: SQTIHQWPATLVQPVGSPLSLECTVEGTSNPNLYWYRQAAGRGLQLLFYSVGIGQISSEVPQNLSASRPQDRQFILSSKKLLLSDSGFYLCAWSGTGRGQPQHFGDGTRLSIL.

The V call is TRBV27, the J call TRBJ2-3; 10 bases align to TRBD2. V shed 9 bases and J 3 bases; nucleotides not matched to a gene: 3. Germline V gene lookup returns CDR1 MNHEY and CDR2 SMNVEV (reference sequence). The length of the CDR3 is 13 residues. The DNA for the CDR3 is TGTGCCAGTAAGCGGGAGGGGACAGATACGCAGTATTTT. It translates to CASKREGTDTQYF.

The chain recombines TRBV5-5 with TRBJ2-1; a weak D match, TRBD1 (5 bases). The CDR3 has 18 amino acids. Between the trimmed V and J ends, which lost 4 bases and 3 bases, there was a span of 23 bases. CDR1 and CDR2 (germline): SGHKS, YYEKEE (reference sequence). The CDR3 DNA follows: TGTGCCAGCAGCCTCCGACCCCGACAGCCCCCCGACTACAATGAGCAGTTCTTC. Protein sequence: CASSLRPRQPPDYNEQFF.

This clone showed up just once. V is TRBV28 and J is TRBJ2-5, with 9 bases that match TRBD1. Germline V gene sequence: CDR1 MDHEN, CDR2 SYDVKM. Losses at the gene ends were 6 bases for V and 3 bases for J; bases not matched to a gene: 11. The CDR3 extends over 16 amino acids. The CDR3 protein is CASRPDRGRAKETQYF. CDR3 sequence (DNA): TGTGCCAGCAGACCCGACAGGGGGAGAGCCAAAGAGACCCAGTACTTC.

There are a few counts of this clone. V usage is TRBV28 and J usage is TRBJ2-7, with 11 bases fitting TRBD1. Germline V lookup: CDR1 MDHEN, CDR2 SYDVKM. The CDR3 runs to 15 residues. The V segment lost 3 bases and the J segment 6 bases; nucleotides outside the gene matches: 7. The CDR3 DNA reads TGTGCCAGCAGTTTCCTCCCCGGGACAGGGGGCGAGCAGTACTTC. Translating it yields CASSFLPGTGGEQYF. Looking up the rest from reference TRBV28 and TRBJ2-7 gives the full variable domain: DVKVTQSSRYLVKRTGEKVFLECVQDMDHENMFWYRQDPGLGLRLIYFSYDVKMKEKGDIPEGYSVSREKKERFSLILESASTNQTSMYLCASSFLPGTGGEQYFGPGTRLTVT.

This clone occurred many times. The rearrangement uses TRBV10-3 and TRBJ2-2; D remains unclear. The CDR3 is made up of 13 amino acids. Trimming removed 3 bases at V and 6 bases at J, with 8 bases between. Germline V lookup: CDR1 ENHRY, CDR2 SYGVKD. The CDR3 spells CAISDQYAGELFF. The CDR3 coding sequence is TGTGCCATCAGTGACCAGTATGCCGGGGAGCTGTTTTTT.

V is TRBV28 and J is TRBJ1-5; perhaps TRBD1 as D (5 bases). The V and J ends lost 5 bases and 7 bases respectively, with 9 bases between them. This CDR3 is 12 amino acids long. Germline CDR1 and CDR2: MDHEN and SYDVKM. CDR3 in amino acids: CASSAGSQPQHF. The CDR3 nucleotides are TGTGCCAGCAGTGCAGGGAGCCAGCCCCAGCATTTT.

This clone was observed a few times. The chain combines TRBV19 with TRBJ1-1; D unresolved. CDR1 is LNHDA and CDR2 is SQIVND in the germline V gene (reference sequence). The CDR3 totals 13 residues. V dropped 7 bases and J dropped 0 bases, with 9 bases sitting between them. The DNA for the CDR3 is TGTGCCAGTATACGGAATCTGAACACTGAAGCTTTCTTT. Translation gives CASIRNLNTEAFF. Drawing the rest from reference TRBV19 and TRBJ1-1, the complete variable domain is DGGITQSPKYLFRKEGQNVTLSCEQNLNHDAMYWYRQDPGQGLRLIYYSQIVNDFQKGDIAEGYSVSREKKESFPLTVTSAQKNPTAFYLCASIRNLNTEAFFGQGTRLTVV.

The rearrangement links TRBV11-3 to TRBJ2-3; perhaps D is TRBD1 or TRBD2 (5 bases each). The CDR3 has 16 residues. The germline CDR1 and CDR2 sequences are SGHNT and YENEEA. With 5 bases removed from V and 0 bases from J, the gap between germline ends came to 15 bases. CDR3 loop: CASSLDGGRSTDTQYF. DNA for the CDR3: TGTGCCAGCAGCCTCGATGGGGGTCGGAGCACAGATACGCAGTATTTT.

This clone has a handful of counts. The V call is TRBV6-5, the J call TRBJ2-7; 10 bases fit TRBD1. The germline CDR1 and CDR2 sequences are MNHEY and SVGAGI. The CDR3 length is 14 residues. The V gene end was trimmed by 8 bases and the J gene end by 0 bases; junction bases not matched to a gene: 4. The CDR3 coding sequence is TGTGCCAGCCCGGGACAGGGGTTCTCCTACGAGCAGTACTTC. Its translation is CASPGQGFSYEQYF.

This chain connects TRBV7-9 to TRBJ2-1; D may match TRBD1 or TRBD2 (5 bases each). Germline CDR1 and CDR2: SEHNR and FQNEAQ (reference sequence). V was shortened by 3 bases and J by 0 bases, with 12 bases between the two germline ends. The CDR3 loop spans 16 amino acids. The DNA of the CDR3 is TGTGCCAGCAGCTTGGAGTGGGACGCCTCCTACAATGAGCAGTTCTTC. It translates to CASSLEWDASYNEQFF.

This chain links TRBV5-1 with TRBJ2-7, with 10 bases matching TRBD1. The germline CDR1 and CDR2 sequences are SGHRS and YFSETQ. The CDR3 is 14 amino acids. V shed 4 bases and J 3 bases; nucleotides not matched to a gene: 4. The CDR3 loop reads CASSRRDRGYEQYF. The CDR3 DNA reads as TGCGCCAGCAGCCGACGGGACAGGGGCTACGAGCAGTACTTC.

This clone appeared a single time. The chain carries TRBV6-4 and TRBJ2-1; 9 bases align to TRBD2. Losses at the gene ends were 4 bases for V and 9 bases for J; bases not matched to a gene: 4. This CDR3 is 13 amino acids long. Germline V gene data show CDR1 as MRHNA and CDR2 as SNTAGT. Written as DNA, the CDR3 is TGTGCCAGCAGTGTAGCGGGAGAGGGTGAGCAGTTCTTC. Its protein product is CASSVAGEGEQFF.

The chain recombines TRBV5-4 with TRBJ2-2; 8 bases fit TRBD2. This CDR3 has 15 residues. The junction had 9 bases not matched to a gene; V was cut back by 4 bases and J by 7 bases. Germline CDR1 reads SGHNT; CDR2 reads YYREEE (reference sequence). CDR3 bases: TGTGCCAGCAGCGTAGAGAGCGGGAGCATCGGGGAGCTGTTTTTT. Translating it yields CASSVESGSIGELFF. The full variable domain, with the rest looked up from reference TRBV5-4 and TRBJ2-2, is ETGVTQSPTHLIKTRGQQVTLRCSSQSGHNTVSWYQQALGQGPQFIFQYYREEENGRGNFPPRFSGLQFPNYSSELNVNALELDDSALYLCASSVESGSIGELFFGEGSRLTVL.

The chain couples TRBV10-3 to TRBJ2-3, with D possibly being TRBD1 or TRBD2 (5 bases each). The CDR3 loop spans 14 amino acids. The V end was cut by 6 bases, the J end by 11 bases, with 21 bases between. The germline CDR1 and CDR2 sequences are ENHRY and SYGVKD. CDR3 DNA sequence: TGTGCCATCAGCCCTACCCGGGACCCGCCTCTGCAGTATTTT. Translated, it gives CAISPTRDPPLQYF.

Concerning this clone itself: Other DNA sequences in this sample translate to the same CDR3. CDR3 DNA: TGTGCCAGCAGGGAAGGGACTAGCACAGATACGCAGTATTTT. It codes for CASREGTSTDTQYF. The gene calls are TRBV28 and TRBJ2-3, with D tentatively TRBD2 (6 bases). The ends were cut back, 6 bases at V and 0 bases at J, with 10 bases in the middle. This CDR3 has 14 residues. Germline V gene data show CDR1 as MDHEN and CDR2 as SYDVKM.

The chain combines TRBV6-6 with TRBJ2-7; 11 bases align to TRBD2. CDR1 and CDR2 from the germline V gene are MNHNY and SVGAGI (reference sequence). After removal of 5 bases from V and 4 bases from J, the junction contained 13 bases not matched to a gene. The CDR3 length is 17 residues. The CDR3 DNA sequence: TGTGCCAGCAGTCCCAGTGATCCTAGCGGGAGGTGGTACGAGCAGTACTTC. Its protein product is CASSPSDPSGRWYEQYF.

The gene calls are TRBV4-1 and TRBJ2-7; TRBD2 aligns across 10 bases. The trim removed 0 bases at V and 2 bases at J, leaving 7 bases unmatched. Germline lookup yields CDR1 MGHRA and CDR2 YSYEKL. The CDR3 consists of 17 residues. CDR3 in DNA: TGCGCCAGCAGCCAAGACTTCCTAGCGGGGGTTACCTACGAGCAGTACTTC. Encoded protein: CASSQDFLAGVTYEQYF.

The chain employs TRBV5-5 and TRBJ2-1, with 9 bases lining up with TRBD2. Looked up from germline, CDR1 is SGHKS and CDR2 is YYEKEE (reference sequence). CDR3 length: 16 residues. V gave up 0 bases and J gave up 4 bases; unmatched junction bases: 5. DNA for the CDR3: TGTGCCAGCAGCTTGGAGGCGGGAGGGCCGTACAATGAGCAGTTCTTC. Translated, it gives CASSLEAGGPYNEQFF.

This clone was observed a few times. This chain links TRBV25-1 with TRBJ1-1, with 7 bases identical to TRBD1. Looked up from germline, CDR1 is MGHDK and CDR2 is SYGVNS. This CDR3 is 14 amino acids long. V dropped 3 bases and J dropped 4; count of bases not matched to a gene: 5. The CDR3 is CASSDHRGATEAFF. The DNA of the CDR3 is TGTGCCAGCAGTGATCACAGGGGTGCCACTGAAGCTTTCTTT.